Listed here are 21 T cell receptor beta chains from one sample, sequenced in a study of glioma-infiltrating T cells after dendritic cell vaccination. Time point given: after dendritic cell vaccination, including at tumor progression/relapse. Assay: immunoSEQ multiplex PCR; the TCRdb copy retains only in-frame clones and omits some. This sample has 100,000 or so clones; 75% to 90% occur once, and the top ten carry approximately 5.4%. Here the sequenced sample was blood, taken after dendritic cell vaccination. These receptors were collected from a human donor with glioblastoma.

The V gene is TRBV7-2, the J gene TRBJ2-5, with 9 bases matching TRBD2. The CDR3 extends over 15 amino acids. V lost 4 bases and J lost 0; bases outside the gene matches: 3. CDR1 and CDR2 (germline): SGHTA, FQGNSA. This CDR3 reads CASSYSGGYQETQYF. CDR3 bases: TGTGCCAGCAGCTATAGCGGGGGATACCAAGAGACCCAGTACTTC.

This chain joins TRBV5-4 and TRBJ2-6; 7 bases agree with TRBD1. Germline loops: CDR1 SGHNT, CDR2 YYREEE (reference sequence). This CDR3 is 17 amino acids long. The trim removed 4 bases at V and 0 bases at J, leaving 7 bases unmatched. The CDR3: CASSPSDRPSGANVLTF. CDR3 DNA: TGTGCCAGCAGCCCCTCGGACAGGCCCTCTGGGGCCAACGTCCTGACTTTC.

CDR3 protein: CASRGPDAAGYEQYF. CDR3 sequence (DNA): TGTGCCAGTAGAGGCCCGGACGCGGCGGGCTACGAGCAGTACTTC. The chain carries TRBV19 and TRBJ2-7, with D perhaps matching TRBD2 (5 bases). Trimming removed 6 bases at V and 3 bases at J, with 18 bases between. CDR3 length equals 15 residues. Germline CDR1 LNHDA, CDR2 SQIVND (reference sequence).

This chain connects TRBV28 to TRBJ1-5; D unclear. The CDR3 totals 13 residues. The V end was cut by 3 bases, the J end by 6 bases, with 9 bases between. The germline CDR1 and CDR2 sequences are MDHEN and SYDVKM. The CDR3 DNA follows: TGTGCCAGCAGTTTGCCGGGAGTTCAGCCCCAGCATTTT. Translation gives CASSLPGVQPQHF.

V and J are TRBV5-6 and TRBJ1-1; D may be TRBD1 (6 bases). The CDR3 runs to 13 residues. The germline gives CDR1 SGHDT, CDR2 YYEEEE. V was cut by 0 bases and J by 9 bases, with 12 bases left in between. CDR3 bases: TGTGCCAGCAGCTTGGGAGGGGGGGCCAAAGCTTTCTTT. Residues: CASSLGGGAKAFF.

The J gene is TRBJ2-2, the V gene TRBV6-6, with unresolved D. V was cut by 0 bases and J by 0 bases, with 8 bases left in between. Per germline, CDR1 MNHNY and CDR2 SVGAGI (reference sequence). CDR3 size: 16 residues. CDR3 sequence: CASSYSILANTGELFF. CDR3 in DNA: TGTGCCAGCAGTTACTCTATACTCGCGAACACCGGGGAGCTGTTTTTT.

The rearrangement links TRBV19 to TRBJ1-5; no clear D. Trimming shortened V by 3 bases and J by 7 bases, and 10 bases separated the two germline ends. This CDR3 comprises 13 residues. Germline values: CDR1 LNHDA, CDR2 SQIVND (reference sequence). The CDR3 nucleotides read TGTGCCAGTAGTATCGGAGGGTGGCAGCCCCAGCATTTT. It is translated as CASSIGGWQPQHF.

The V gene is TRBV6-4, the J gene TRBJ1-2; D is undetermined. Trimming cost V 4 bases and J 1 base, with 7 bases left between them. The germline V gene encodes CDR1 MRHNA and CDR2 SNTAGT. The CDR3 covers 13 residues. The CDR3 sequence is CASSAGLNYGYTF. DNA for the CDR3: TGTGCCAGCAGTGCTGGCCTTAACTATGGCTACACCTTC.

To note about this clone: Compared with germline, one end of the junction differs, possibly owing to a read error. This chain uses TRBV7-7 with TRBJ2-1; D might be TRBD2 (6 bases). Germline V gene sequence: CDR1 SSHAT, CDR2 FNYEAQ (reference sequence). This CDR3 contains 16 residues. The CDR3: CASSLILARNYNEQFF. CDR3 DNA sequence: TGTGCTAGCAGCTTAATTCTAGCGAGAAACTACAATGAGCAGTTCTTC.

This chain connects TRBV5-8 to TRBJ1-2, with TRBD1 as a possible D gene (6 bases). The V gene's germline CDR1 is SGHTS and CDR2 YDEGEE. Trimming took off 4 bases at V and 7 bases at J, with 14 bases between the two ends. CDR3 length: 13 residues. The CDR3 region is CASSLYREGGYTF. The CDR3 nucleotides are TGTGCCAGCAGCCTATACAGGGAGGGTGGCTACACCTTC.

This chain uses TRBV5-1 with TRBJ1-1; no reliable D call. This CDR3 has 16 residues. Trimming shortened V by 1 base and J by 1 base, and 14 bases separated the two germline ends. CDR1 is SGHRS and CDR2 is YFSETQ in the germline V gene. Written as DNA, the CDR3 is TGCGCCAGCAGCTTGACACCCGGAGAGGGGAACACTGAAGCTTTCTTT. Amino acids: CASSLTPGEGNTEAFF.

This clone showed up just a few times. The rearrangement uses TRBV28 and TRBJ2-7; TRBD1 agrees at 10 bases. J lost 6 bases, V lost 6 bases, and 8 bases had no gene match. The V gene's germline CDR1 is MDHEN and CDR2 SYDVKM. The CDR3 spans 14 residues. Here the CDR3 reads CASRGTGEGSEQYF. In DNA, the CDR3 is TGTGCCAGCAGGGGGACAGGGGAGGGGTCCGAGCAGTACTTC.

The chain couples TRBV6-5 to TRBJ1-1; 8 bases are a match to TRBD1. Trimming removed 2 bases from V and 11 bases from J; junction bases left unmatched: 10. The CDR3 has 14 residues. Germline V lookup: CDR1 MNHEY, CDR2 SVGAGI. This CDR3 is CASSYNGQGAPAFF. The DNA of the CDR3 is TGTGCCAGCAGTTACAATGGGCAGGGGGCGCCTGCTTTCTTT.

V is TRBV7-9 and J is TRBJ1-1; D is unresolved. Germline CDR1 reads SEHNR; CDR2 reads FQNEAQ (reference sequence). The CDR3 is 13 amino acids. V lost 2 bases to trimming and J lost 3 bases, with 7 bases between them. Here the CDR3 reads CASSLNMDTEAFF. The CDR3 region has the DNA TGTGCCAGCAGCTTAAACATGGACACTGAAGCTTTCTTT.

This clone was counted only a few times. This rearrangement joins TRBV18 to TRBJ2-7, with 10 bases aligning to TRBD1. Germline lookup yields CDR1 KGHSH and CDR2 LQKENI. Unmatched junction bases numbered 4, after V lost 6 bases and J lost 5 bases. CDR3 length equals 13 residues. This CDR3 is CASSGTGVDEQYF. The CDR3 DNA reads TGTGCCAGCTCCGGGACAGGGGTCGACGAGCAGTACTTC.

This clone has a handful of counts. The gene calls are TRBV7-3 and TRBJ2-1; 7 nucleotides line up with TRBD2. From germline, CDR1 is SGHTA and CDR2 FQGTGA. The CDR3 length is 16 residues. The J segment lost 12 bases and the V segment lost 1 base, leaving 15 bases of the junction unmatched. DNA for the CDR3: TGTGCCAGCAGCTTAATGGTGGGAGGGCCTTTCGAGTTGCAGTTCTTC. It codes for CASSLMVGGPFELQFF.

The chain is built from TRBV27 and TRBJ2-2, with D perhaps TRBD2 (5 bases). CDR3 size: 15 residues. Trimming left V 4 bases short and J 4 bases short, with 13 bases between. The germline V gene has CDR1 MNHEY and CDR2 SMNVEV (reference sequence). The CDR3: CASSSSPGFTGELFF. The CDR3 DNA follows: TGTGCCAGCAGTTCCTCCCCGGGGTTCACCGGGGAGCTGTTTTTT.

This chain joins TRBV29-1 and TRBJ1-2, with 10 bases aligning to TRBD1. CDR3 length: 12 residues. V lost 6 bases and J lost 6; bases outside the gene matches: 4. Germline V CDR1 and CDR2: SQVTM, ANQGSEA. CDR3 coding DNA: TGCAGCGTGACAGGGGGCGCAGATGGCTACACCTTC. This translates into CSVTGGADGYTF.

The chain employs TRBV19 and TRBJ2-5, with 7 positions matching TRBD1. The V gene's germline CDR1 is LNHDA and CDR2 SQIVND (reference sequence). This CDR3 has 17 amino acids. V dropped 5 bases and J dropped 4; count of bases not matched to a gene: 16. The CDR3 reads CASSRQGRRLGRETQYF. CDR3 nucleotide sequence: TGTGCCAGTAGTCGACAGGGAAGAAGGTTAGGGCGAGAGACCCAGTACTTC.

The rearrangement joins TRBV6-1 to TRBJ2-2, with a possible D match to TRBD1 (5 bases). This CDR3 spans 14 amino acids. Germline values: CDR1 MNHNS, CDR2 SASEGT. Trimming removed 6 bases at V and 2 bases at J, with 10 bases between. CDR3 region: CASRLTVNTGELFF. The CDR3 coding sequence is TGTGCCAGCAGGCTGACAGTAAACACCGGGGAGCTGTTTTTT.

The rearrangement uses TRBV10-3 and TRBJ1-2; no clear D gene. The CDR3 consists of 13 residues. V was pared by 0 bases and J by 8 bases, with 10 bases between. Germline values: CDR1 ENHRY, CDR2 SYGVKD. The CDR3 bases are TGTGCCATCAGTGAGTCGGGTGAGGGCGGCTACACCTTC. It translates to CAISESGEGGYTF.